The 30 T cell receptor beta chains in this list originate from one sample, sequenced in a study of T-cell reconstitution after alpha-beta-depleted transplantation in children. Preparation of the TCRbeta library was carried out with unique molecular identifiers. TCRdb re-called the PCR reads through MiXCR, storing one row per CDR3 protein. This sample has about 420,000 distinct CDR3 sequences; 15% to 20% occur once, and the top ten carry around 30%. The sequenced sample was PBMCs, mostly from graft donor cells, obtained 360 days after TCRalphabeta/CD19-depleted stem cell transplant. These receptors all stem from a boy in the first two years of life who had a stem cell transplant for Wiskott-Aldrich syndrome, so the T cells may come from the graft donor.

V gene TRBV28 combines with J gene TRBJ2-5, with 8 bases lining up with TRBD1. Germline V gives CDR1 MDHEN, CDR2 SYDVKM. The CDR3 has 14 residues. V was clipped by 1 base and J by 4 bases; unmatched bases: 2. CDR3 nucleotide sequence: TGTGCCAGCAGTTTATCAGGGGGCAGAGAGACCCAGTACTTC. Amino acids: CASSLSGGRETQYF.

This clonotype was counted a few times. The gene calls are TRBV12-3 or TRBV12-4 and TRBJ2-1; D could derive from TRBD1 or TRBD2 (5 bases each). This CDR3 has 16 residues. V shed 3 bases and J shed 7 bases, with 19 bases lying between them. CDR3 loop: CASSFWTLGAMNEQFF. CDR3 nucleotide sequence: TGTGCCAGCAGTTTTTGGACTCTAGGGGCAATGAATGAGCAGTTCTTC.

This clonotype has a count of ten or more. The chain joins TRBV7-2 to TRBJ2-5; TRBD1 agrees at 7 bases. The junction had 7 bases not matched to a gene; V was cut back by 5 bases and J by 4 bases. The germline V gene encodes CDR1 SGHTA and CDR2 FQGNSA. This CDR3 is built from 14 residues. The CDR3 loop is CASSPETGRETQYF. The CDR3 bases are TGTGCCAGCAGCCCTGAGACAGGGCGAGAGACCCAGTACTTC.

V usage is TRBV28 and J usage is TRBJ2-5, with D perhaps assigned TRBD1 or TRBD2 (7 bases each). Per germline, CDR1 MDHEN and CDR2 SYDVKM. Deletions cut 3 bases from V and 7 bases from J, with 12 bases between. The CDR3 extends over 13 amino acids. CDR3 amino acids: CASSLGQRGTQYF. CDR3 bases: TGTGCCAGCAGTTTGGGACAGCGGGGGACCCAGTACTTC.

To note about this clonotype: One junction end does not reproduce the germline sequence, and a read error may be involved. CDR3: CASSMGTVYEQCF. The CDR3 DNA sequence: TGCGCCAGCAGTATGGGGACAGTGTACGAGCAGTGCTTC. The chain carries TRBV10-2 and TRBJ2-7; 7 bases are a match to TRBD1. From germline, CDR1 is WSHSY and CDR2 SAAADI. The CDR3 sequence is 13 residues long.

This clonotype was counted ten times or more. The chain employs TRBV24-1 and TRBJ2-7; 7 nucleotides align to TRBD1. CDR1 and CDR2 from the germline V gene are KGHDR and SFDVKD. V trimming: 2 bases; J trimming: 4 bases; junction bases outside the gene matches: 4. This CDR3 has 14 amino acids. CDR3 amino acids: CATSDSDREYEQYF. CDR3 nucleotide sequence: TGTGCCACCAGTGATTCCGACAGGGAATACGAGCAGTACTTC.

This clonotype was seen more than once but under ten times. The J gene is TRBJ2-1, the V gene TRBV20-1; D is possibly TRBD1 (5 bases). Trimming shortened V by 5 bases and J by 9 bases, and 14 bases separated the two germline ends. Germline CDR1 DFQATT, CDR2 SNEGSKA (reference sequence). The CDR3 has 12 amino acids. The CDR3 sequence: CSAYPRRGEQFF. CDR3 DNA sequence: TGCAGTGCTTACCCCCGAAGGGGTGAGCAGTTCTTC.

This clonotype was seen a few times. The rearrangement uses TRBV28 and TRBJ1-1; TRBD1 is a possible D gene (5 bases). Looked up from germline, CDR1 is MDHEN and CDR2 is SYDVKM. The CDR3 runs to 11 residues. The ends were cut back, 10 bases at V and 6 bases at J, with 12 bases in the middle. CDR3 bases: TGTGCCATCTGGGGGAGGGCTGAAGCTTTCTTT. It encodes CAIWGRAEAFF.

This clonotype was seen only a few times. V is TRBV12-3 or TRBV12-4 and J is TRBJ1-5, with 8 bases fitting TRBD1. Unmatched junction bases numbered 3, after V lost 6 bases and J lost 5 bases. The CDR3 extends over 13 amino acids. For the CDR3, the DNA is TGTGCCAGCAGCGAGACAGGGGATCAGCCCCAGCATTTT. This translates into CASSETGDQPQHF.

This clonotype was counted only a few times. The V gene is TRBV29-1, the J gene TRBJ2-2; 8 bases align to TRBD2. Germline assignment: CDR1 SQVTM and CDR2 ANQGSEA. V lost 6 bases and J lost 7; bases outside the gene matches: 10. The CDR3 covers 14 residues. CDR3 in amino acids: CSVYTGTSGGELFF. DNA of the CDR3: TGCAGCGTGTATACCGGGACTAGTGGCGGGGAGCTGTTTTTT.

The V call is TRBV4-1, the J call TRBJ2-2; 9 nucleotides agree with TRBD1. Trimming removed 3 bases from V and 7 bases from J; junction bases left unmatched: 21. CDR3 size: 20 residues. In germline, CDR1 is MGHRA, CDR2 YSYEKL. The CDR3 coding sequence is TGCGCCAGCAGCCAGGACCTTCCCGCCGGGACAGGGTTTTCAATCGGGGAGCTGTTTTTT. Encoded protein: CASSQDLPAGTGFSIGELFF.

This rearrangement joins TRBV5-1 to TRBJ2-5; TRBD1 might be the D (6 bases). The V end was cut by 3 bases, the J end by 6 bases, with 18 bases between. The CDR3 has 15 amino acids. Germline CDR1 SGHRS, CDR2 YFSETQ. The DNA for the CDR3 is TGCGCCAGCAGCTCGTTCCAGGGGATCGGACAGACCCAGTACTTC. As protein: CASSSFQGIGQTQYF.

This clonotype was picked up a small number of times. The chain is built from TRBV29-1 and TRBJ2-1, with D possibly matching TRBD2 (6 bases). Deletions cut 6 bases from V and 9 bases from J, with 18 bases between. CDR1 and CDR2 (germline): SQVTM, ANQGSEA. The CDR3 extends over 13 amino acids. The CDR3 nucleotides are TGCAGCGTCAGAGAACTAGCTTCAATTGAGCAGTTCTTC. Protein product: CSVRELASIEQFF.

The genes are TRBV20-1 and TRBJ2-7; 11 bases match TRBD2. The CDR3 is 13 residues long. The V gene's germline CDR1 is DFQATT and CDR2 SNEGSKA (reference sequence). V lost 6 bases, J lost 4 bases, and 5 bases stayed unmatched. The CDR3 loop reads CSARLAGLYEQYF. CDR3 in DNA: TGCAGTGCCAGACTAGCGGGACTGTACGAGCAGTACTTC.

This clonotype was picked up a small number of times. The CDR3 loop is CASRPSGSRSNEQFF. DNA for the CDR3: TGTGCCAGCAGACCAAGCGGGAGCCGCTCCAATGAGCAGTTCTTC. The chain has TRBV12-3 or TRBV12-4 and TRBJ2-1, with TRBD2 identical over 8 bases. The CDR3 loop spans 15 amino acids. After removal of 6 bases from V and 6 bases from J, the junction contained 10 bases not matched to a gene.

The chain employs TRBV29-1 and TRBJ2-2, with D uncertain. V lost 4 bases to trimming and J lost 0 bases, with 6 bases between them. The CDR3 is 13 residues long. The germline CDR1 and CDR2 sequences are SQVTM and ANQGSEA. The CDR3 coding sequence is TGCAGCGTTGGTCTAACGAACACCGGGGAGCTGTTTTTT. Protein: CSVGLTNTGELFF.

V usage is TRBV15 and J usage is TRBJ2-3, with a tentative D call TRBD2 (7 bases). Trimming left V 0 bases short and J 3 bases short, with 13 bases between. Germline CDR1 reads LNHNV; CDR2 reads YYDKDF (reference sequence). The CDR3 covers 16 residues. CDR3 coding DNA: TGTGCCACCAGCAGAGACGCGGGGGCGCGGACAGATACGCAGTATTTT. As protein: CATSRDAGARTDTQYF.

The chain links TRBV7-8 to TRBJ2-1; 9 nucleotides match TRBD2. The CDR3 extends over 16 amino acids. Unmatched junction bases numbered 9, after V lost 4 bases and J lost 5 bases. Germline loops: CDR1 SGHVS, CDR2 FQNEAQ. In nucleotides, the CDR3 is TGTGCCAGCAGCTCCTATACTAGCGGGCCAAACAATGAGCAGTTCTTC. It yields the protein CASSSYTSGPNNEQFF.

The sample holds a few counts of this clonotype. This sequence joins TRBV25-1 and TRBJ2-5; no reliable D call. CDR1 and CDR2 from the germline V gene are MGHDK and SYGVNS. The CDR3 length is 16 residues. V lost 2 bases and J 1 base, leaving 14 bases between the germline ends. The CDR3 spells CASSEPESASQETQYF. DNA for the CDR3: TGTGCCAGCAGTGAACCGGAGTCAGCTTCCCAAGAGACCCAGTACTTC.

The chain is built from TRBV20-1 and TRBJ2-3, with TRBD2 matching over 10 bases. Unmatched junction bases numbered 10, after V lost 6 bases and J lost 1 base. Per germline, CDR1 DFQATT and CDR2 SNEGSKA (reference sequence). The CDR3 length is 16 residues. Here the CDR3 DNA reads TGCAGTGCGGCTAGCGGGGGTCCCGGGGGCACAGATACGCAGTATTTT. This gives the protein CSAASGGPGGTDTQYF.

This clonotype has a count of ten or more. CDR3 in amino acids: CASSLRWLAGNSYNEQFF. Written as DNA, the CDR3 is TGTGCCAGCAGCCTACGGTGGCTAGCGGGAAACTCCTACAATGAGCAGTTCTTC. V gene TRBV5-4 combines with J gene TRBJ2-1; 9 nucleotides match TRBD2. The junction had 11 bases not matched to a gene; V was cut back by 4 bases and J by 0 bases. The CDR3 runs to 18 residues. Looked up from germline, CDR1 is SGHNT and CDR2 is YYREEE (reference sequence).

DNA for the CDR3: TGTGCCAGCAGTTATCGGAGGGAGTACTACGAGCAGTACTTC. Amino acid sequence: CASSYRREYYEQYF. The V call is TRBV5-6, the J call TRBJ2-7, with a tentative D call TRBD2 (6 bases). This CDR3 has 14 residues. Trimming took 5 bases from V and 3 from J, leaving 15 bases between them. CDR1 and CDR2 from the germline V gene are SGHDT and YYEEEE. Complete variable domain (other parts from reference TRBV5-6 and TRBJ2-7): DAGVTQSPTHLIKTRGQQVTLRCSPKSGHDTVSWYQQALGQGPQFIFQYYEEEERQRGNFPDRFSGHQFPNYSSELNVNALLLGDSALYLCASSYRREYYEQYFGPGTRLTVT.

The chain has TRBV9 and TRBJ2-1; D possibly corresponds to TRBD2 (6 bases). Germline V gene sequence: CDR1 SGDLS, CDR2 YYNGEE. The CDR3 consists of 16 residues. The V end lost 3 bases, the J end lost 0 bases, and 13 bases lay between the germline ends. CDR3 sequence: CASSARFGSSYNEQFF. CDR3 nucleotide sequence: TGTGCCAGCAGCGCCCGATTCGGGAGCTCCTACAATGAGCAGTTCTTC.

This chain uses TRBV4-3 with TRBJ2-5, with TRBD2 as a possible D gene (7 bases). Between the trimmed V and J ends, which lost 1 base and 5 bases, there was a span of 14 bases. The CDR3 is made up of 15 amino acids. Germline V lookup: CDR1 LGHNA, CDR2 YSLEER. The CDR3 loop reads CASSQGPGRGETQYF. As DNA, the CDR3 is TGCGCCAGCAGCCAAGGGCCAGGGAGGGGGGAGACCCAGTACTTC.

This chain connects TRBV28 to TRBJ2-1, with TRBD2 identical over 11 bases. Germline trimming cut 2 bases from V and 8 bases from J; bases unmatched to any gene: 8. The CDR3 is 16 amino acids. Per germline, CDR1 MDHEN and CDR2 SYDVKM. CDR3 in DNA: TGTGCCAGCAGTTTACGGTTCACTAGCGGGAGTGATGAGCAGTTCTTC. Its protein is CASSLRFTSGSDEQFF.

The rearrangement links TRBV3-1 to TRBJ2-2, with 9 bases matching TRBD1. Germline CDR1 reads LGHDT; CDR2 reads YNNKEL (reference sequence). The CDR3 is made up of 17 amino acids. The J segment lost 9 bases and the V segment lost 4 bases, leaving 15 bases of the junction unmatched. CDR3 DNA sequence: TGTGCCAGCAGCCCCTCCTCCGGGACAGGGATCTTGTGGGAGCTGTTTTTT. This encodes CASSPSSGTGILWELFF.

The chain couples TRBV4-1 to TRBJ2-5; D is unresolved. This CDR3 comprises 12 residues. From germline, CDR1 is MGHRA and CDR2 YSYEKL. Trimming shortened V by 4 bases and J by 7 bases, and 10 bases separated the two germline ends. The CDR3 is CASSPSLGTQYF. The CDR3 coding sequence is TGCGCCAGCAGCCCCTCATTAGGGACCCAGTACTTC.

This clonotype turned up a few times. This sequence joins TRBV5-1 and TRBJ2-1; TRBD2 matches 12 bases. From germline, CDR1 is SGHRS and CDR2 YFSETQ. The CDR3 extends over 15 amino acids. J was trimmed by 6 bases and V by 1 base; bases with no gene match: 2. The DNA for the CDR3 is TGCGCCAGCAGCTTGTCGACTAGCGGGAGCAATGAGCAGTTCTTC. Protein product: CASSLSTSGSNEQFF. The full variable domain, in which reference TRBV5-1 and TRBJ2-1 provide the parts outside the CDR3, is KAGVTQTPRYLIKTRGQQVTLSCSPISGHRSVSWYQQTPGQGLQFLFEYFSETQRNKGNFPGRFSGRQFSNSRSEMNVSTLELGDSALYLCASSLSTSGSNEQFFGPGTRLTVL.

The chain uses TRBV7-2 and TRBJ2-3; D gene ambiguous. The CDR3 is made up of 13 amino acids. From germline, CDR1 is SGHTA and CDR2 FQGNSA. V lost 1 base, J lost 6 bases, and 8 bases lay in between. In DNA form, the CDR3 reads TGTGCCAGCAGCTTAGTTTGGATGGATACGCAGTATTTT. Protein product: CASSLVWMDTQYF.

The sample holds a few counts of this clonotype. V usage is TRBV6-5 and J usage is TRBJ2-7, with TRBD2 matching over 8 bases. The germline V gene encodes CDR1 MNHEY and CDR2 SVGAGI. The CDR3 contains 18 residues. V was clipped by 2 bases and J by 3 bases; unmatched bases: 15. CDR3 protein: CASSYGNSPGLEFYEQYF. The CDR3 nucleotides are TGTGCCAGCAGTTACGGGAACTCCCCGGGACTAGAATTCTACGAGCAGTACTTC.